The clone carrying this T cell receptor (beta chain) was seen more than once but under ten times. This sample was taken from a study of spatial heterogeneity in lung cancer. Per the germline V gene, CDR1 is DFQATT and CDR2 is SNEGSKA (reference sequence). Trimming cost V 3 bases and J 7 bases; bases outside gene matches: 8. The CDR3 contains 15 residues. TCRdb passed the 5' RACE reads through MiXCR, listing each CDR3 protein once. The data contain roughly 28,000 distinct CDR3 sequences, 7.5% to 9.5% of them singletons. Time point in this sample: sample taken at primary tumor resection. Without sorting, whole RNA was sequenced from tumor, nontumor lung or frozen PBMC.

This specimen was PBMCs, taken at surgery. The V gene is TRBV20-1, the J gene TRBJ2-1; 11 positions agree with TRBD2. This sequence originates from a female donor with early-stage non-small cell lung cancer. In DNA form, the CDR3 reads TGCAGTGCTAGCGGGAGACTAGCGGGACCGAATGAGCAGTTCTTC. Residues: CSASGRLAGPNEQFF.